The 21 T cell receptor beta chains in this list originate from one sample, sequenced in a study of cytomegalovirus exposure and HLA in healthy donors. PCR primers comprised 60 Vbeta and 13 Jbeta primers. The table came from immunoSEQ multiplex PCR; TCRdb's copy has only in-frame clones and leaves some out. The sample shows approximately 170,000 clones, roughly 79% of them seen only once. The sample consisted of PBMCs. These receptor sequences come from a woman aged 18-29 years in good health and CMV-seronegative.

This clone has only a few counts. The chain carries TRBV5-6 and TRBJ1-1; D is undetermined. V dropped 7 bases and J dropped 0 bases, with 10 bases sitting between them. Germline assignment: CDR1 SGHDT and CDR2 YYEEEE. The CDR3 is 13 residues long. For the CDR3, the DNA is TGTGCCAGCTATTCACTCCTGAACACTGAAGCTTTCTTT. Protein product: CASYSLLNTEAFF.

This clone was counted only a few times. The chain combines TRBV19 with TRBJ1-5; D is perhaps TRBD1 (5 bases). Trimming pared 5 bases from V and 4 bases from J, leaving 18 bases between. CDR3 length equals 16 residues. The germline CDR1 and CDR2 sequences are LNHDA and SQIVND (reference sequence). The CDR3 nucleotides read TGTGCCAGTAGTCCCCCCCGACAGACATGGAATCAGCCCCAGCATTTT. Translation: CASSPPRQTWNQPQHF.

In this sample, this clone turned up once. The chain employs TRBV7-8 and TRBJ2-3; 8 positions agree with TRBD2. Losses at the gene ends were 5 bases for V and 1 base for J; bases not matched to a gene: 2. The CDR3 covers 14 residues. Germline assignment: CDR1 SGHVS and CDR2 FQNEAQ. The CDR3 is CASSAGGGTDTQYF. The CDR3 DNA reads as TGTGCCAGCAGCGCCGGGGGGGGCACAGATACGCAGTATTTT.

This sequence joins TRBV9 and TRBJ2-3; 9 bases are a match to TRBD2. This CDR3 is built from 16 residues. Unmatched junction bases numbered 8, after V lost 0 bases and J lost 6 bases. Germline values: CDR1 SGDLS, CDR2 YYNGEE. For the CDR3, the DNA is TGTGCCAGCAGCGTAGAGATCAGGACTAGCGTGGATACGCAGTATTTT. Translated, it gives CASSVEIRTSVDTQYF.

The chain couples TRBV28 to TRBJ2-5; TRBD2 is a possible D gene (6 bases). The closer fit of TRBJ2-7 to the DNA end suggests the J call may be wrong. This CDR3 spans 11 amino acids. CDR1 and CDR2 from the germline V gene are MDHEN and SYDVKM. CDR3 DNA sequence: TGTGCCAGCGGGGGGAGAAGCGAGCAGTACTTC. This sequence encodes CASGGRSEQYF.

The V and J genes are TRBV2 and TRBJ2-5, with 13 bases aligning to TRBD2. Per germline, CDR1 SNHLY and CDR2 FYNNEI. CDR3 size: 15 residues. After removal of 7 bases from V and 2 bases from J, the junction contained 4 bases not matched to a gene. The CDR3 sequence: CASTWTSGGQETQYF. DNA of the CDR3: TGTGCCAGCACTTGGACTAGCGGGGGTCAAGAGACCCAGTACTTC.

The chain joins TRBV5-1 to TRBJ2-5; TRBD2 matches at 7 bases. V lost 3 bases to trimming and J lost 5 bases; unmatched junction nucleotides: 10. This CDR3 is 15 amino acids long. Germline-derived CDR1 and CDR2 are SGHRS and YFSETQ. The CDR3 here is CASSSPSGGGETQYF. CDR3 DNA sequence: TGCGCCAGCAGCTCCCCGAGTGGGGGGGGTGAGACCCAGTACTTC.

This clone was detected once. The chain joins TRBV10-3 to TRBJ2-3; D possibly corresponds to TRBD1 (6 bases). The V gene's germline CDR1 is ENHRY and CDR2 SYGVKD. This CDR3 has 16 residues. The V gene lost 3 bases and the J gene lost 4 bases, with 17 bases spanning the gap. CDR3 loop: CAISESTGRSADTQYF. CDR3 coding DNA: TGTGCCATCAGTGAATCAACAGGGCGGTCAGCAGATACGCAGTATTTT.

This clone appeared a few times. The V call is TRBV2, the J call TRBJ2-7; D perhaps matches TRBD1 (5 bases). Trimming shortened V by 1 base and J by 2 bases, and 6 bases separated the two germline ends. Per germline, CDR1 SNHLY and CDR2 FYNNEI. CDR3 length equals 13 residues. CDR3 DNA: TGTGCCAGCAGTGAAGAAGGGGCCTACGAGCAGTACTTC. Translated: CASSEEGAYEQYF.

The genes are TRBV6-1 and TRBJ1-1; 7 bases align to TRBD1. Germline loops: CDR1 MNHNS, CDR2 SASEGT. The CDR3 extends over 14 amino acids. With V trimmed by 9 bases and J by 1 base, 8 bases remained unmatched. CDR3 sequence: CASASGQWNTEAFF. The DNA of the CDR3 is TGTGCCAGTGCCTCGGGACAGTGGAACACTGAAGCTTTCTTT.

V and J are TRBV5-4 and TRBJ2-7, with TRBD1 identical over 10 bases. There are 16 residues in the CDR3. The J segment lost 4 bases and the V segment lost 0 bases, leaving 7 bases of the junction unmatched. In germline, CDR1 is SGHNT, CDR2 YYREEE (reference sequence). The CDR3 here is CASSLGPGTGVYEQYF. CDR3 nucleotides: TGTGCCAGCAGCTTGGGGCCCGGGACAGGGGTGTACGAGCAGTACTTC.

This clone has just a few counts. This CDR3 is also generated by other DNA sequences in the sample. The chain couples TRBV27 to TRBJ2-7, with 12 bases aligning to TRBD1. The ends lost 3 bases at V and 4 bases at J; junction bases unmatched: 1. CDR3 size: 14 residues. CDR1 is MNHEY and CDR2 is SMNVEV in the germline V gene (reference sequence). CDR3 amino acids: CASSLGQGAYEQYF. The CDR3 DNA sequence: TGTGCCAGCAGTTTGGGACAGGGGGCTTACGAGCAGTACTTC.

The chain carries TRBV28 and TRBJ1-5; D ambiguous. The CDR3 totals 13 residues. The germline gives CDR1 MDHEN, CDR2 SYDVKM. The V end lost 6 bases, the J end lost 6 bases, and 12 bases lay between the germline ends. CDR3 in DNA: TGTGCCAGCAGCCTAGGTATCGCTCAGCCCCAGCATTTT. This sequence encodes CASSLGIAQPQHF.

Of note for this clone: Germline and junction disagree at one end, which may indicate a read error. CDR3 residues: CASSIAGGFSTDTQYF. CDR3 coding DNA: TGTGCCAGCAGCATAGCGGGAGGGTTTAGCACAGATACGCAGTATTTT. V usage is TRBV7-2 and J usage is TRBJ2-3; TRBD2 matches 11 bases. This CDR3 is 16 amino acids long. Germline V gene sequence: CDR1 SGHTA, CDR2 FQGNSA. The variable domain in full, completed from reference TRBV7-2 and TRBJ2-3, reads GAGVSQSPSNKVTEKGKDVELRCDPISGHTALYWYRQSLGQGLEFLIYFQGNSAPDKSGLPSDRFSAERTGGSVSTLTIQRTQQEDSAVYLCASSIAGGFSTDTQYFGPGTRLTVL.

This clone was observed a single time. The chain is built from TRBV2 and TRBJ1-2; TRBD1 aligns across 9 bases. The CDR3 contains 15 residues. V lost 6 bases, J lost 4 bases, and 9 bases stayed unmatched. Germline CDR1 SNHLY, CDR2 FYNNEI. In DNA form, the CDR3 reads TGTGCCAGCAGCCCCGGGACAGGGTCGGTCTATGGCTACACCTTC. It codes for CASSPGTGSVYGYTF.

This clone was detected a few times. The chain employs TRBV27 and TRBJ2-5, with TRBD2 matching over 10 bases. This CDR3 has 13 amino acids. Per germline, CDR1 MNHEY and CDR2 SMNVEV (reference sequence). V dropped 7 bases and J dropped 3; count of bases not matched to a gene: 2. The CDR3 bases are TGTGCCAGCACTAGCGGGAGCAAAGAGACCCAGTACTTC. Protein: CASTSGSKETQYF.

In this sample, this clone turned up a few times. This chain uses TRBV5-6 with TRBJ2-7; no definite D call. This CDR3 has 14 amino acids. Germline V gene lookup returns CDR1 SGHDT and CDR2 YYEEEE. Trimming stripped 4 bases from V and 0 bases from J, with 11 bases between. This chain's CDR3 is CASSPEPPSYEQYF. In DNA form, the CDR3 reads TGTGCCAGCAGCCCAGAACCCCCCTCCTACGAGCAGTACTTC.

This chain connects TRBV11-3 to TRBJ2-7; unclear D gene. V was trimmed by 4 bases and J by 12 bases, leaving 7 bases between them. This CDR3 has 9 residues. Germline values: CDR1 SGHNT, CDR2 YENEEA. CDR3 amino acids: CASSSLSYF. The CDR3 DNA sequence: TGTGCCAGCAGCTCCCTCTCGTACTTC.

This chain links TRBV9 with TRBJ2-3; D possibly corresponds to TRBD2 (5 bases). V was clipped by 0 bases and J by 0 bases, with 8 bases between them. The germline V gene has CDR1 SGDLS and CDR2 YYNGEE. The CDR3 sequence is 15 residues long. The CDR3 region is CASSVVASSTDTQYF. In nucleotides, the CDR3 is TGTGCCAGCAGCGTAGTGGCTAGCAGCACAGATACGCAGTATTTT.

This clone appeared once. V and J are TRBV6-1 and TRBJ1-5; D not certain. There are 14 residues in the CDR3. Germline CDR1 is MNHNS and CDR2 is SASEGT. Trimming took off 6 bases at V and 0 bases at J, with 9 bases between the two ends. CDR3 nucleotide sequence: TGTGCCAGCAGGGAGGAACATAGCAATCAGCCCCAGCATTTT. It specifies CASREEHSNQPQHF.

This chain links TRBV4-3 with TRBJ2-1; TRBD2 might be the D (5 bases). The CDR3 has 14 amino acids. V was clipped by 3 bases and J by 3 bases, with 9 bases between them. Germline V CDR1 and CDR2: LGHNA, YSLEER. For the CDR3, the DNA is TGCGCCAGCAGCCAGAGCGCGGGCTACAATGAGCAGTTCTTC. Protein product: CASSQSAGYNEQFF.